A single sample is the source of the 10 T cell receptor beta chains below, sequenced in a study of blood T cell repertoires in COVID-19. Here immunoSEQ multiplex PCR was the method, and the copy in TCRdb shows in-frame clones only, minus some. The data hold some 200,000 clones, with roughly 82% observed a single time. The sample was PBMCs or T cells enriched from blood (not recorded which). Receptors were obtained from a middle-aged man who had recovered from COVID-19.

This clone has only a few counts. This chain joins TRBV5-1 and TRBJ2-1; unclear D gene. With 5 bases removed from V and 9 bases from J, the gap between germline ends came to 15 bases. Germline V gene lookup returns CDR1 SGHRS and CDR2 YFSETQ. This CDR3 has 13 residues. In DNA, the CDR3 is TGCGCCAGCAGTTCCTCAGACTTTAGTGAGCAGTTCTTC. This gives the protein CASSSSDFSEQFF.

The sample holds a few counts of this clone. The identical CDR3 is also encoded by other nucleotide sequences in the sample. The chain has TRBV18 and TRBJ2-2; 8 positions match TRBD2. CDR3 length equals 15 residues. Germline V gene lookup returns CDR1 KGHSH and CDR2 LQKENI. Trimming at V came to 2 bases and at J to 4 bases, leaving 3 bases not matched to a gene. Here the CDR3 DNA reads TGTGCCAGCTCACCAGCGGGAGGAGGCACCGGGGAGCTGTTTTTT. It encodes CASSPAGGGTGELFF.

A few counts support this clone. Other DNA sequences from this sample encode an identical CDR3 as well. The gene calls are TRBV27 and TRBJ2-2, with no clear D. Germline V gene data show CDR1 as MNHEY and CDR2 as SMNVEV (reference sequence). V was clipped by 5 bases and J by 1 base, with 8 bases between them. The CDR3 runs to 14 residues. As DNA, the CDR3 is TGTGCCAGCAGTCCCCAGGTGAACACCGGGGAGCTGTTTTTT. Translating it yields CASSPQVNTGELFF.

This chain links TRBV11-2 with TRBJ2-2; perhaps TRBD2 as D (6 bases). V lost 4 bases, J lost 4 bases, and 10 bases lay in between. CDR1 is SGHAT and CDR2 is FQNNGV in the germline V gene. This CDR3 has 14 residues. The CDR3 nucleotides read TGTGCCAGCAGCTCGGGACTTAGCACCGGGGAGCTGTTTTTT. Translated: CASSSGLSTGELFF. Together with reference TRBV11-2 and TRBJ2-2, the CDR3 gives the full variable domain: EAGVAQSPRYKIIEKRQSVAFWCNPISGHATLYWYQQILGQGPKLLIQFQNNGVVDDSQLPKDRFSAERLKGVDSTLKIQPAKLEDSAVYLCASSSGLSTGELFFGEGSRLTVL.

The rearrangement links TRBV27 to TRBJ2-1; 7 bases line up with TRBD1. The CDR3 contains 14 residues. Germline loops: CDR1 MNHEY, CDR2 SMNVEV (reference sequence). J gave up 4 bases and V 6 bases, and 6 bases lay outside the gene matches. CDR3 DNA: TGTGCCAGCAGACTTGGACAGGATTACAATGAGCAGTTCTTC. It encodes CASRLGQDYNEQFF.

V gene TRBV3-1 (or the pseudogene TRBV3-2) combines with J gene TRBJ1-6; no clear D gene. Trimming cost V 6 bases and J 8 bases, with 11 bases left between them. The CDR3 spans 13 residues. Germline V lookup: CDR1 LGHDT, CDR2 YNNKEL (reference sequence). The CDR3, as DNA: TGTGCCAGCAGATTTGGGGAGGATTCACCCCTCCACTTT. Amino acids: CASRFGEDSPLHF.

The chain has TRBV7-9 and TRBJ2-5; 13 nucleotides align to TRBD2. V was clipped by 2 bases and J by 3 bases; unmatched bases: 3. The CDR3 totals 16 residues. Germline V CDR1 and CDR2: SEHNR, FQNEAQ (reference sequence). The CDR3 DNA is TGTGCCAGCAGCTTACCGGGACTAGCGGGGAAAGAGACCCAGTACTTC. This gives the protein CASSLPGLAGKETQYF.

CDR3 sequence (DNA): TGTGCCAGTAGTAGTCTCAGGGACAGCACTGAAGCTTTCTTT. It encodes CASSSLRDSTEAFF. The rearrangement uses TRBV19 and TRBJ1-1, with 7 bases aligning to TRBD1. Looked up from germline, CDR1 is LNHDA and CDR2 is SQIVND (reference sequence). V lost 4 bases and J lost 4; bases outside the gene matches: 6. CDR3 length equals 14 residues.

The genes are TRBV27 and TRBJ1-5, with 9 bases aligning to TRBD1. The germline gives CDR1 MNHEY, CDR2 SMNVEV (reference sequence). J was trimmed by 7 bases and V by 3 bases; bases with no gene match: 4. The CDR3 spans 14 residues. CDR3 nucleotide sequence: TGTGCCAGCAGTTTCGGGACAGGGCAACAGCCCCAGCATTTT. This translates into CASSFGTGQQPQHF.

This clone has just a few counts. This sequence joins TRBV19 and TRBJ1-1; possible D gene TRBD1, 5 bases. Germline V gene data show CDR1 as LNHDA and CDR2 as SQIVND (reference sequence). The V end was cut by 5 bases, the J end by 2 bases, with 15 bases between. The CDR3 runs to 15 residues. This chain's CDR3 is CASSGVDQGNTEAFF. The CDR3 coding sequence is TGTGCCAGTAGTGGGGTGGACCAGGGAAACACTGAAGCTTTCTTT.